This TCR beta chain was identified during a study of blood T cell repertoires in COVID-19. This CDR3 has 12 residues. Looked up from germline, CDR1 is MNHEY and CDR2 is SVGAGI. The V end was cut by 5 bases, the J end by 7 bases, with 12 bases between. Here immunoSEQ multiplex PCR was the method, and the copy in TCRdb shows in-frame clones only, minus some. This repertoire shows hundreds of thousands of clones, around 86% found once; its top ten account for approximately 1.5%. This sequence joins TRBV6-5 and TRBJ2-7, with D possibly TRBD1 on 6 matching bases. The sequence was collected from a woman in her 30s with active or convalescent COVID-19. Input material: peripheral blood. This chain's CDR3 is CASSNYQGEQYF. DNA for the CDR3: TGTGCCAGCAGTAACTATCAGGGGGAGCAGTACTTC.